Sequencing of this T cell receptor (beta chain) was carried out in a study of chemoradiotherapy in HPV16-positive cancers. This clone has a handful of counts. Sequencing was performed with immunoSEQ multiplex PCR; in TCRdb, only in-frame clones are kept and a portion is missing. The sample lists approximately 29,000 clones, 75% to 90% occurring once. The TCR comes from a human donor with HPV-associated anogenital cancer. The sample was blood, taken from a patient who underwent chemoradiotherapy.

CDR3 sequence: CASSPDIQYGYTF. The CDR3, as DNA: TGTGCCAGCAGCCCGGACATCCAGTATGGCTACACCTTC. The chain carries TRBV5-4 and TRBJ1-2; TRBD1 is a possible D gene (5 bases). CDR1 and CDR2 from the germline V gene are SGHNT and YYREEE (reference sequence). The V end was cut by 4 bases, the J end by 5 bases, with 12 bases between. The CDR3 totals 13 residues. Complete variable domain (other parts from reference TRBV5-4 and TRBJ1-2): ETGVTQSPTHLIKTRGQQVTLRCSSQSGHNTVSWYQQALGQGPQFIFQYYREEENGRGNFPPRFSGLQFPNYSSELNVNALELDDSALYLCASSPDIQYGYTFGSGTRLTVV.